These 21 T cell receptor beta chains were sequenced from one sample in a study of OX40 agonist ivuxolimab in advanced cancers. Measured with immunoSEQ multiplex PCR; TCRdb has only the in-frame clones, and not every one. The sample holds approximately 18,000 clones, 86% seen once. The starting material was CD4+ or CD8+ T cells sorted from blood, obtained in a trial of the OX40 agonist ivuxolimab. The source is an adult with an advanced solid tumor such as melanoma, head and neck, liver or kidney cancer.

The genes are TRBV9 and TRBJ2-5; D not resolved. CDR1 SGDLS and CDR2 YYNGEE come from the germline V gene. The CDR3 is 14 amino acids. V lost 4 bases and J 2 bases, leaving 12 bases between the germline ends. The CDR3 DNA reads TGTGCCAGCAGCCCCCGTTCGGTTCAAGAGACCCAGTACTTC. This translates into CASSPRSVQETQYF.

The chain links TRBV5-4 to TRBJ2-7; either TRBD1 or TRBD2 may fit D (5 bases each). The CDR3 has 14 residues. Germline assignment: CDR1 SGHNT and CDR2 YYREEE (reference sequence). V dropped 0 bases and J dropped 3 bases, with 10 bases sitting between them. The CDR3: CASSLVGEVYEQYF. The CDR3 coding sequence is TGTGCCAGCAGCTTGGTGGGGGAAGTCTACGAGCAGTACTTC.

The CDR3 nucleotides read TGTGCCAGCAGTGAAGATCGTGTTGGTAATCAGCCCCAGCATTTT. It is translated as CASSEDRVGNQPQHF. This chain joins TRBV2 and TRBJ1-5; unclear D gene. This CDR3 comprises 15 residues. Germline CDR1 SNHLY, CDR2 FYNNEI. V shed 1 base and J shed 4 bases, with 11 bases lying between them.

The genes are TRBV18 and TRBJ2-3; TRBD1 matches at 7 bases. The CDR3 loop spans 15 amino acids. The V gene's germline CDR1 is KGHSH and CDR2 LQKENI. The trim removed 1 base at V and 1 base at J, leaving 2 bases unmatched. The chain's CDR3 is CASSPRQGGTDTQYF. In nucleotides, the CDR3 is TGTGCCAGCTCACCACGACAGGGAGGCACAGATACGCAGTATTTT.

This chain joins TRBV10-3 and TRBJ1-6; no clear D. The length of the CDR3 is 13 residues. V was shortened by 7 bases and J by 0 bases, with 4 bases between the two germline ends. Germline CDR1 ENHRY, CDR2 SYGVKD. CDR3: CAITSSYNSPLHF. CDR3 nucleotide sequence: TGTGCCATCACAAGCTCCTATAATTCACCCCTCCACTTT.

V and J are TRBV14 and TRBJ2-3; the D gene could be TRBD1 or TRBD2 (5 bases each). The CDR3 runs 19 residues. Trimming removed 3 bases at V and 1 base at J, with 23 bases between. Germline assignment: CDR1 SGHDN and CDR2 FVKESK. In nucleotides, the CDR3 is TGTGCCAGCAGCCATCGAGGGCAGGGAAGGATCAGGGGCACAGATACGCAGTATTTT. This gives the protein CASSHRGQGRIRGTDTQYF.

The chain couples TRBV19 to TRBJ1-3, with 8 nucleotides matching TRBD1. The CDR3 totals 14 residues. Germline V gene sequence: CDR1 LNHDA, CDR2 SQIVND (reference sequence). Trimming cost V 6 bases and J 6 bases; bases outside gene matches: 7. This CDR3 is CASSQDRVVNTIYF. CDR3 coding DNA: TGTGCCAGTAGCCAGGACAGGGTTGTAAACACCATATATTTT.

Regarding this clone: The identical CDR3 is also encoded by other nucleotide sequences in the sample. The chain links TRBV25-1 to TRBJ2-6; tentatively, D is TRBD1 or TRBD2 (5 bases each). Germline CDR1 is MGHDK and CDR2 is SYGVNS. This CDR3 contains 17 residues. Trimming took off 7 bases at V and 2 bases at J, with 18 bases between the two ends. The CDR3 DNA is TGTGCCAGCACCGAGGGGCAGGGTCGGCCTGGGGCCAACGTCCTGACTTTC. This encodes CASTEGQGRPGANVLTF.

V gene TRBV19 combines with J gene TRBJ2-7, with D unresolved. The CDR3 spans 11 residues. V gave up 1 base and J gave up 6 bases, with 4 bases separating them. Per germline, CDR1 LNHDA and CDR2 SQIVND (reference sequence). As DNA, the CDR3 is TGTGCCAGTAGTATAGGGGGCGAGCAGTACTTC. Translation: CASSIGGEQYF.

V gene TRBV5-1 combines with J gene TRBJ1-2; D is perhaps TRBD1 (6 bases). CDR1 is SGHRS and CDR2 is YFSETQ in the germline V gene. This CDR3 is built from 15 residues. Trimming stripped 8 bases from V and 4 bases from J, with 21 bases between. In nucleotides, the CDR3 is TGCGCCAGTCCCGGAGGGGGTTCGACGGGCTATGGCTACACCTTC. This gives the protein CASPGGGSTGYGYTF.

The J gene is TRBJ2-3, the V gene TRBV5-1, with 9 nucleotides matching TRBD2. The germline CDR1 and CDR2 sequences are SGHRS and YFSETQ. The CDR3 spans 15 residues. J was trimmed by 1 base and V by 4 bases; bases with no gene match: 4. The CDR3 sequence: CASSLGLAGTDTQYF. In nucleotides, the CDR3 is TGCGCCAGCAGCCTGGGACTAGCTGGCACAGATACGCAGTATTTT.

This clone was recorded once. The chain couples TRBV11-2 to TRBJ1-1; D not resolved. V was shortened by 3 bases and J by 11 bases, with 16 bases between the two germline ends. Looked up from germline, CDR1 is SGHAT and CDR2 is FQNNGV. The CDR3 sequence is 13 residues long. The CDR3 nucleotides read TGTGCCAGCAGCTTTAATGGGATAAGAGGGGCTTTCTTT. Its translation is CASSFNGIRGAFF.

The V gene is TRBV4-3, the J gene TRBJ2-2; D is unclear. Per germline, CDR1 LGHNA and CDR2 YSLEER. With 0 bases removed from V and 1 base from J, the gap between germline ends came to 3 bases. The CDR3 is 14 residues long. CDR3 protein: CASSQEVNTGELFF. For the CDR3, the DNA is TGCGCCAGCAGCCAAGAGGTGAACACCGGGGAGCTGTTTTTT.

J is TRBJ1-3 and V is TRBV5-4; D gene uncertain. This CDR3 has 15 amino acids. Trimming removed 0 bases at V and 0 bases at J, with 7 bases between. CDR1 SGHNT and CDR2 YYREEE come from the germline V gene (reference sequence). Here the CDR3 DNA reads TGTGCCAGCAGCTTGGCCCCCCGCTCTGGAAACACCATATATTTT. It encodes CASSLAPRSGNTIYF.

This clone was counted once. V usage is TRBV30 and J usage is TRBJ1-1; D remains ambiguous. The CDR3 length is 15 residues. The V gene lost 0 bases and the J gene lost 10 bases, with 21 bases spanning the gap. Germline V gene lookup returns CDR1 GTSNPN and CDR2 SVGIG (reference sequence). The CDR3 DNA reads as TGTGCCTGGAGTGTACAGTCGGGTTCACCGCGGGGAGCTTTCTTT. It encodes CAWSVQSGSPRGAFF.

The CDR3 bases are TGTGCCAGTATGACGAGTGGGTTTTCGCTCTATGGCTACACCTTC. Its translation: CASMTSGFSLYGYTF. V is TRBV19 and J is TRBJ1-2, with D uncertain. Trimming removed 7 bases from V and 4 bases from J, with 19 bases in between. This CDR3 contains 15 residues. The germline gives CDR1 LNHDA, CDR2 SQIVND (reference sequence).

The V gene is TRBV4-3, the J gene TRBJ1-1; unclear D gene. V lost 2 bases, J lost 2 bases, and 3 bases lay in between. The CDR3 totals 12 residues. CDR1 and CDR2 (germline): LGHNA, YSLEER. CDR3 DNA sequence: TGCGCCAGCAGCCAAAGAAACACTGAAGCTTTCTTT. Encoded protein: CASSQRNTEAFF.

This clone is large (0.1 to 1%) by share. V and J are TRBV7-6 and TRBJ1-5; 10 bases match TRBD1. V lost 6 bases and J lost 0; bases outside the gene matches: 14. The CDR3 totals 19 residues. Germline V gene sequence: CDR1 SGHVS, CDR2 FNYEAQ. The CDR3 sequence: CASRLLLTGGSYSNQPQHF. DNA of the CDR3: TGTGCCAGCAGACTTCTTTTGACAGGGGGCAGTTATAGCAATCAGCCCCAGCATTTT.

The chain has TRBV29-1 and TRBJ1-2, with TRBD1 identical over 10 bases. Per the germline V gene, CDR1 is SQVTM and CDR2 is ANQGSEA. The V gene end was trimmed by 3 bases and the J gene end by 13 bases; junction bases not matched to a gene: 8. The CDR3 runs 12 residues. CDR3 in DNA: TGCAGCGTTGACGGGACAGGGGTCGCAAGCACCTTC. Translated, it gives CSVDGTGVASTF.

CDR3: CASSDAGRSEKLFF. CDR3 in DNA: TGTGCCAGCAGTGATGCAGGGAGAAGTGAAAAACTGTTTTTT. J is TRBJ1-4 and V is TRBV6-1; a weak D match, TRBD1 (5 bases). Trimming removed 3 bases from V and 7 bases from J, with 12 bases in between. Germline lookup yields CDR1 MNHNS and CDR2 SASEGT. The CDR3 contains 14 residues.

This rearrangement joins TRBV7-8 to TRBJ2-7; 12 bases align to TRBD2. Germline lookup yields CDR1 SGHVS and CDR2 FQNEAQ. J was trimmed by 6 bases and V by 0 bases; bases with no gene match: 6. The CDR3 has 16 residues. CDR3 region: CASSLARLAGAREQYF. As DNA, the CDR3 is TGTGCCAGCAGCTTAGCCCGACTAGCGGGAGCGCGCGAGCAGTACTTC.